This TCR beta chain derives from a study of shared clonotypes between healthy human individuals. Study-wide points: A handful of donors had approximately 4.6% of their naive CD4 clonotypes in common.

Those who donated, Caucasian adults without exception, all lived in Nashville, Tennessee. The germline gives CDR1 SGHRS, CDR2 YFSETQ. J lost 3 bases, V lost 6 bases, and 13 bases had no gene match. This CDR3 contains 16 residues. As to this clone: Antigen unknown.

In the source study's methods: Filtering differed for immunoSEQ, which gave only junction sequences without quality scores. Data came from immunoSEQ multiplex PCR; TCRdb stores just in-frame clones and leaves some out. Clone size and the V and J calls come from that table; the DNA yielded D and trimming. Among under 1,900,000 clones, 98% were seen once, and the ten largest hold roughly 0.35%. The rearrangement links TRBV5-1 to TRBJ1-2; 8 nucleotides align to TRBD1. The specimen sequenced was naive CD4+ T cells sorted from blood. As for subset: CD45RA+ positively selected. The TCR was taken from a man aged 30 to 45 in good health. CDR3 protein: CASKSTPRGRDYGYTF. The CDR3 coding sequence is TGCGCCAGCAAATCTACCCCCAGGGGGCGCGACTATGGCTACACCTTC.